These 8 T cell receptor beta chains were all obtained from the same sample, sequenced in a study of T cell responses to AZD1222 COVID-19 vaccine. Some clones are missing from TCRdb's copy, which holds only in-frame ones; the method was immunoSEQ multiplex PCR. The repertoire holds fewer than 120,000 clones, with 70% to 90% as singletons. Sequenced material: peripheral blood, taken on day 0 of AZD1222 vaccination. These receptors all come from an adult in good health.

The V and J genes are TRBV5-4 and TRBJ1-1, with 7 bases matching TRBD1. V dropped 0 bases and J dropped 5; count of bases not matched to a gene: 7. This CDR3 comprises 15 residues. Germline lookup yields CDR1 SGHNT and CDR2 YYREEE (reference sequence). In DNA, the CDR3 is TGTGCCAGCAGCTTGGCGGACAGGAGTGCGACTGAAGCTTTCTTT. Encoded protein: CASSLADRSATEAFF.

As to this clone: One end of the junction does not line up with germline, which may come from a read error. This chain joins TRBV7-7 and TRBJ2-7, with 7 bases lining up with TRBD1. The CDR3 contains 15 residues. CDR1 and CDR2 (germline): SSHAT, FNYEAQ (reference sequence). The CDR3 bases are TGTGCTAGCAGCCAAGGGACAGTCGGGGCGGGCGAGCAGTACTTC. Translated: CASSQGTVGAGEQYF.

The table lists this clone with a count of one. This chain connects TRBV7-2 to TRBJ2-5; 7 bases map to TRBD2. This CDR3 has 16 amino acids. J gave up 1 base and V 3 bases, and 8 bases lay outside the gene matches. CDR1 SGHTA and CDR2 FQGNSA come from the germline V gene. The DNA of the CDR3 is TGTGCCAGCAGCTTTACGACGGGGGGATCCCAAGAGACCCAGTACTTC. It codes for CASSFTTGGSQETQYF.

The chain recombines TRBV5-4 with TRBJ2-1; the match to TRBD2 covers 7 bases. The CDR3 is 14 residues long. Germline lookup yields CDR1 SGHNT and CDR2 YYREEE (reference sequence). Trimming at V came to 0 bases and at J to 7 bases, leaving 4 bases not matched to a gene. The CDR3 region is CASSLGGGQNEQFF. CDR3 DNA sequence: TGTGCCAGCAGCTTGGGCGGGGGTCAGAATGAGCAGTTCTTC.

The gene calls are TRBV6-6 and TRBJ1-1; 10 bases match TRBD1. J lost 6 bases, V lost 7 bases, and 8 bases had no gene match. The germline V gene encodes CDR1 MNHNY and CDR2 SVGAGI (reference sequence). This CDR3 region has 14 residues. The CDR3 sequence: CASIDRGRGPEAFF. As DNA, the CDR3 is TGTGCCAGCATCGACAGGGGGCGGGGACCTGAAGCTTTCTTT.

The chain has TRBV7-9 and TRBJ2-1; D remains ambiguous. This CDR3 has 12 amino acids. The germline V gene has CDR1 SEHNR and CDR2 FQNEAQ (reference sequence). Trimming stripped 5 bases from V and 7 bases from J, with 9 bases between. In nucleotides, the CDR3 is TGTGCCAGCAGCCCTACGCGGAATGAGCAGTTCTTC. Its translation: CASSPTRNEQFF.

In nucleotides, the CDR3 is TGTGCCAGCATTTTCTCCCCTCGCCACCTTTACTTC. Protein product: CASIFSPRHLYF. The genes are TRBV27 and TRBJ2-5; D not certain. Deletions cut 7 bases from V and 14 bases from J, with 20 bases between. The CDR3 consists of 12 residues. Germline V lookup: CDR1 MNHEY, CDR2 SMNVEV (reference sequence).

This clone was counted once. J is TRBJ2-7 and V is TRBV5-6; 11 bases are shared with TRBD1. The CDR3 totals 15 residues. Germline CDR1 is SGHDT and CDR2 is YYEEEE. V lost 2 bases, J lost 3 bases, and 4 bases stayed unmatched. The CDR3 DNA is TGTGCCAGCAGCTTTCGGACAGGGGGCATCTACGAGCAGTACTTC. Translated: CASSFRTGGIYEQYF.